The clone carrying this T cell receptor (beta chain) was recorded only once. As yet, its antigen is unknown. The data originate from a study of CD8 T cells in ankylosing spondylitis. Researchers built TCR beta libraries using quantitative 5'-RACE with molecular barcodes. From the 5' RACE reads, TCRdb called clonotypes with MiXCR, one entry per CDR3 protein. The sample comprises 380,000 or so distinct CDR3 sequences, approximately 22% of which are singletons, and less than 15% rests with the top ten. The CDR3 spans 13 residues. Germline CDR1 reads SEHNR; CDR2 reads FQNEAQ (reference sequence). The V gene lost 5 bases and the J gene lost 5 bases, with 12 bases spanning the gap. Study-wide results and caveats: According to the report, clones linked to the disease were significantly enriched in matched synovial fluid samples taken from ankylosing spondylitis patients. Clones that were linked to disease were CD8+ and were relatively rare in peripheral blood. A TCR beta motif made of about 8 highly homologous variants seemed typical of ankylosing spondylitis blood.

This chain links TRBV7-9 with TRBJ1-2; possible D gene TRBD1, 5 bases. The source is a male donor with ankylosing spondylitis or in good health (not recorded which). Sequencing input: blood, either unsorted or a sorted T cell fraction (not recorded which). CDR3: CASSEGDAYGYTF. CDR3 nucleotides: TGTGCCAGCAGCGAAGGGGACGCTTATGGCTACACCTTC.